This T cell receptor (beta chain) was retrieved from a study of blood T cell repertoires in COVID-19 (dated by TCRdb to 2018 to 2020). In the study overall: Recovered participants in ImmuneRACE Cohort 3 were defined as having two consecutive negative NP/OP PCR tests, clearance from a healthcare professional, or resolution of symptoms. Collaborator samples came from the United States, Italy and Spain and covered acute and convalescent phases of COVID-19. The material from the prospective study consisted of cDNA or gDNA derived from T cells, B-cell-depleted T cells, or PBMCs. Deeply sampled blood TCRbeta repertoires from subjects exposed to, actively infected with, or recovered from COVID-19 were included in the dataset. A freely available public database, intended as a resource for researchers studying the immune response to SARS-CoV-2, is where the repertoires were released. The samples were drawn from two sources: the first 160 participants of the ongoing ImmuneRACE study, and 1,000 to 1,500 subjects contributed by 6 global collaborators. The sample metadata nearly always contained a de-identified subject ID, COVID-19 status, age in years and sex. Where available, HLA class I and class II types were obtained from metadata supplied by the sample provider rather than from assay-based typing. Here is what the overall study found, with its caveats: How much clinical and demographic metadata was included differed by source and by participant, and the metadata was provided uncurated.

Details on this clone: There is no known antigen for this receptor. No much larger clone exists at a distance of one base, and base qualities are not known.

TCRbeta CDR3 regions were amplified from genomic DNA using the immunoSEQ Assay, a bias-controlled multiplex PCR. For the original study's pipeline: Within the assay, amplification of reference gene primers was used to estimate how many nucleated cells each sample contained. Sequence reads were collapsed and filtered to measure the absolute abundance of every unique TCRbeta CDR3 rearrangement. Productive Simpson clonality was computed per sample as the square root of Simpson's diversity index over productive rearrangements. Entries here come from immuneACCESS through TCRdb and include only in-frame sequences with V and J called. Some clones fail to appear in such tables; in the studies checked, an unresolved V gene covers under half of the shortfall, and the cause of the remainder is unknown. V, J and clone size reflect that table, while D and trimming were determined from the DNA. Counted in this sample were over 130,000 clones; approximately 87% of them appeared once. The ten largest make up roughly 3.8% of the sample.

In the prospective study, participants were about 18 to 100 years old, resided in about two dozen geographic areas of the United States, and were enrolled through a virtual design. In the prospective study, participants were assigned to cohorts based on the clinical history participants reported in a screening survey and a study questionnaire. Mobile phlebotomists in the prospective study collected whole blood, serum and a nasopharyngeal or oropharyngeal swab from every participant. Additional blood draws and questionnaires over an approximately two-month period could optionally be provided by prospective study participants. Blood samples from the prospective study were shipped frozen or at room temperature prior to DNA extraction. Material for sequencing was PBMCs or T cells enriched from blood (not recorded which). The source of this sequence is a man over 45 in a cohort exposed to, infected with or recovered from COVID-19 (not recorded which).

The CDR3: CASSLTSGTYNEQFF. The bases are TGTGCCAGCAGCTTGACTAGCGGGACTTACAATGAGCAGTTCTTC. This receptor chain uses TRBV5-4 and TRBJ2-1; TRBD2 aligns with 10 central bases. CDR1 and CDR2 are read off the germline V gene (reference sequence) as SGHNT and YYREEE. Its CDR3 holds 15 amino acids, cysteine through phenylalanine. The only DNA kept is the CDR3, 45 bases in frame from the first base. Trimming leaves V shorter by 1 base and J shorter by 4 bases, with the junction holding 2 bases beyond the gene matches.